These 20 T cell receptor beta chains originate from one sample sequenced in a study of cytomegalovirus exposure and HLA in healthy donors (dated by TCRdb to about 2017). Receptors were amplified or captured by the immunoSEQ multiplex PCR assay. The multiplex PCR relied on a mix of 60 forward primers for TCR Vbeta segments and 13 reverse primers for TCR Jbeta segments. This immuneACCESS table, as held by TCRdb, lists in-frame sequences with V and J called but not all clones. Of the missing ones, under half trace to an unresolved V gene in checked studies; the others have no known cause. In all, the sample holds 90,000 to 130,000 clones, and about 80% of those were seen once. In total, the top ten clones hold 2.5% to 3.5% of the sample. The sequenced material came from PBMCs. Receptors originate from a young woman in good health and CMV-seropositive.

The rearrangement joins TRBV5-1 to TRBJ2-7, with 7 bases that match TRBD1. The V gene end was trimmed by 9 bases and the J gene end by 4 bases; junction bases not matched to a gene: 25. Germline V CDR1 and CDR2: SGHRS, YFSETQ. CDR3 length equals 18 residues. The CDR3 nucleotides read TGCGCCATCAGTTTGTCGCCCCTCCGGGACAGTCGTGGATACGAGCAGTACTTC. Translated, it gives CAISLSPLRDSRGYEQYF.

In DNA form, the CDR3 reads TGTGCCAGCAGTTACTCGGGGTCGGGGGGCCACGAGCAGTACTTC. Its translation: CASSYSGSGGHEQYF. V usage is TRBV6-5 and J usage is TRBJ2-7; D possibly corresponds to TRBD2 (7 bases). Looked up from germline, CDR1 is MNHEY and CDR2 is SVGAGI. This CDR3 contains 15 residues. The germline V and J ends were trimmed by 0 bases and 5 bases, with 14 bases remaining between them.

The chain carries TRBV4-1 and TRBJ1-1, with a tentative D call TRBD1 (5 bases). CDR1 MGHRA and CDR2 YSYEKL come from the germline V gene. The V and J ends lost 4 bases and 1 base respectively, with 13 bases between them. This CDR3 has 15 amino acids. CDR3 sequence: CASSLGGTTNTEAFF. The DNA of the CDR3 is TGCGCCAGCAGCCTCGGGGGAACTACGAACACTGAAGCTTTCTTT.

Regarding this clone: The same CDR3 also results from other DNA sequences found in this sample. The chain links TRBV7-2 to TRBJ2-7; 14 bases are a match to TRBD2. Germline values: CDR1 SGHTA, CDR2 FQGNSA. Unmatched junction bases numbered 2, after V lost 3 bases and J lost 4 bases. The CDR3 is 15 residues long. The CDR3 bases are TGTGCCAGCAGCTTCAGACTAGCGGGAGGGTACGAGCAGTACTTC. This codes for CASSFRLAGGYEQYF.

V and J are TRBV25-1 and TRBJ2-7, with D perhaps matching TRBD2 (5 bases). The CDR3 extends over 15 amino acids. Trimming removed 7 bases from V and 3 bases from J, with 19 bases in between. The germline V gene has CDR1 MGHDK and CDR2 SYGVNS. CDR3 DNA: TGTGCCAGCATCCCCTTCAGAGGAGGTCTCTACGAGCAGTACTTC. Translation gives CASIPFRGGLYEQYF.

This chain joins TRBV9 and TRBJ1-5, with D possibly matching TRBD1 (6 bases). The CDR3 loop spans 13 amino acids. V dropped 2 bases and J dropped 5 bases, with 8 bases sitting between them. The germline CDR1 and CDR2 sequences are SGDLS and YYNGEE. CDR3 amino acids: CASSVDSYQPQHF. The CDR3 nucleotides read TGTGCCAGCAGCGTGGACAGTTATCAGCCCCAGCATTTT.

This chain links TRBV5-1 with TRBJ1-2; 8 bases match TRBD1. V was pared by 2 bases and J by 5 bases, with 14 bases of the junction left unmatched. Germline CDR1 SGHRS, CDR2 YFSETQ. This CDR3 has 17 residues. CDR3 protein: CASSLSADRVEVYGYTF. The CDR3 DNA reads TGCGCCAGCAGCTTATCGGCGGACAGGGTGGAAGTATATGGCTACACCTTC. Filled out from reference TRBV5-1 and TRBJ1-2, the complete variable domain reads KAGVTQTPRYLIKTRGQQVTLSCSPISGHRSVSWYQQTPGQGLQFLFEYFSETQRNKGNFPGRFSGRQFSNSRSEMNVSTLELGDSALYLCASSLSADRVEVYGYTFGSGTRLTVV.

This clone was seen once. The V call is TRBV5-6, the J call TRBJ2-2; the D is unclear. The CDR3 is made up of 15 amino acids. Between the trimmed V and J ends, which lost 2 bases and 1 base, there was a span of 9 bases. Looked up from germline, CDR1 is SGHDT and CDR2 is YYEEEE. The CDR3 is CASSFPGLNTGELFF. Written as DNA, the CDR3 is TGTGCCAGCAGCTTCCCAGGATTGAACACCGGGGAGCTGTTTTTT.

V and J are TRBV2 and TRBJ1-4; no clear D gene. The CDR3 runs to 17 residues. Between the trimmed V and J ends, which lost 2 bases and 1 base, there was a span of 14 bases. Germline CDR1 reads SNHLY; CDR2 reads FYNNEI. The CDR3 sequence is CASSERRVGETNEKLFF. The CDR3 DNA sequence: TGTGCCAGCAGTGAAAGACGGGTAGGAGAAACTAATGAAAAACTGTTTTTT.

The gene calls are TRBV5-4 and TRBJ2-1, with 11 bases matching TRBD2. The CDR3 runs to 15 residues. Germline lookup yields CDR1 SGHNT and CDR2 YYREEE (reference sequence). J lost 6 bases, V lost 2 bases, and 4 bases had no gene match. DNA for the CDR3: TGTGCCAGCAGCTTTAGCGGGAGGGCCTCCAATGAGCAGTTCTTC. Its protein product is CASSFSGRASNEQFF.

The table lists this clone with a few counts. The rearrangement joins TRBV27 to TRBJ1-1; D is uncertain. Trimming stripped 4 bases from V and 0 bases from J, with 6 bases between. The CDR3 is 13 amino acids. Germline CDR1 is MNHEY and CDR2 is SMNVEV (reference sequence). CDR3 in DNA: TGTGCCAGCAGTTGGCAGATGAACACTGAAGCTTTCTTT. Its translation: CASSWQMNTEAFF.

The genes are TRBV1 and TRBJ2-7; no check of the table's D call, TRBD1, against the DNA was made. TRBV1 is deemed a pseudogene. There are 14 residues in the CDR3. The CDR3 DNA is TGCACCAGAGTCTTGGGCTCCCCTTCCTACGAGCAGTACTTC. It codes for CTRVLGSPSYEQYF.

In this sample, this clone turned up a few times. This chain connects TRBV6-5 to TRBJ1-4, with 8 bases identical to TRBD1. V shed 6 bases and J 5 bases; nucleotides not matched to a gene: 8. Germline assignment: CDR1 MNHEY and CDR2 SVGAGI. The CDR3 sequence is 15 residues long. CDR3 region: CASRRGTGPNEKLFF. CDR3 in DNA: TGTGCCAGCAGACGCGGGACAGGTCCAAATGAAAAACTGTTTTTT.

This chain links TRBV4-2 with TRBJ2-4; 7 bases match TRBD2. The V gene end was trimmed by 1 base and the J gene end by 9 bases; junction bases not matched to a gene: 6. The CDR3 spans 14 residues. Germline-derived CDR1 and CDR2 are LGHNA and YNFKEQ. This CDR3 is CASSQAGGLGIQYF. The DNA for the CDR3 is TGTGCCAGCAGCCAAGCGGGGGGTCTAGGCATTCAGTACTTC.

This sequence joins TRBV7-9 and TRBJ1-5; TRBD1 agrees at 8 bases. CDR3 length: 14 residues. The ends lost 0 bases at V and 5 bases at J; junction bases unmatched: 0. CDR1 and CDR2 from the germline V gene are SEHNR and FQNEAQ (reference sequence). DNA of the CDR3: TGTGCCAGCAGCTTAGCGACAGGGGATCAGCCCCAGCATTTT. It specifies CASSLATGDQPQHF.

V gene TRBV10-2 combines with J gene TRBJ2-7; 13 bases map to TRBD2. Germline CDR1 and CDR2: WSHSY and SAAADI. This CDR3 is built from 17 residues. V shed 1 base and J 0 bases; nucleotides not matched to a gene: 3. The CDR3 coding sequence is TGCGCCAGCAGTGAGTTGGGACTAGCGGGGAGCTCCTACGAGCAGTACTTC. Translating it yields CASSELGLAGSSYEQYF.

The V call is TRBV6-5, the J call TRBJ2-7; D may be TRBD1 (5 bases). With 5 bases removed from V and 2 bases from J, the gap between germline ends came to 10 bases. Germline CDR1 is MNHEY and CDR2 is SVGAGI. There are 13 residues in the CDR3. The CDR3 sequence: CASSRQTPYEQYF. CDR3 in DNA: TGTGCCAGCAGTCGACAGACCCCCTACGAGCAGTACTTC.

This clone was seen more than once but under ten times. V is TRBV30 and J is TRBJ2-3; D remains ambiguous. CDR1 and CDR2 (germline): GTSNPN, SVGIG (reference sequence). The CDR3 runs 12 residues. Deletions cut 3 bases from V and 4 bases from J, with 8 bases between. The CDR3 DNA reads TGTGCCTGGAGGCAGAAACCAGATACGCAGTATTTT. Amino acid sequence: CAWRQKPDTQYF.

This rearrangement joins TRBV15 to TRBJ2-5; a weak D match, TRBD1 (6 bases). Trimming pared 1 base from V and 4 bases from J, leaving 16 bases between. The CDR3 runs 16 residues. Germline CDR1 is LNHNV and CDR2 is YYDKDF (reference sequence). CDR3 loop: CATSRGPGAWGETQYF. The CDR3 DNA reads TGTGCCACCAGCAGAGGCCCAGGGGCTTGGGGAGAGACCCAGTACTTC.

The chain carries TRBV27 and TRBJ2-1, with D maybe TRBD2 (5 bases). Trimming cost V 5 bases and J 9 bases, with 11 bases left between them. Germline V lookup: CDR1 MNHEY, CDR2 SMNVEV (reference sequence). The CDR3 covers 12 residues. The CDR3 DNA reads TGTGCCAGCAGTCTGTGGGCGGGTGAGCAGTTCTTC. Residues: CASSLWAGEQFF.